Shown below are 16 T cell receptor beta chains from a single sample sequenced in a study of T cell responses to AZD1222 COVID-19 vaccine (dated by TCRdb to 2020 to 2023). Preparation of the library involved the immunoSEQ multiplex PCR assay. This immuneACCESS table, as held by TCRdb, lists in-frame sequences with V and J called but not all clones. Of the missing ones, under half trace to an unresolved V gene in checked studies; the others have no known cause. For this sample there are 250,000 or so clones; 85% to 95% appear just once. The top ten clones comprise around 0.6% of the sample. The time point label corresponds to: baseline before first vaccination. The source was peripheral blood, collected on day 0 of AZD1222 vaccination. These receptors were collected from an adult in good health.

A single count supports this clone. The J gene is TRBJ2-3, the V gene TRBV5-1; 8 bases are shared with TRBD2. CDR1 is SGHRS, CDR2 YFSETQ, per germline. With 4 bases clipped from V and 4 bases from J, the junction kept 11 bases outside the gene matches. The CDR3 is 16 amino acids. In DNA, the CDR3 is TGCGCCAGCAGCCTAACGTCAGGACTAGCCCCAGATACGCAGTATTTT. This sequence encodes CASSLTSGLAPDTQYF.

This clone was counted once. This chain joins TRBV3-1 (or the pseudogene TRBV3-2) and TRBJ2-5; D gene uncertain. CDR1 is LGHDT, CDR2 YNNKEL, per germline (reference sequence). Trimming shortened V by 0 bases and J by 2 bases, and 4 bases separated the two germline ends. The CDR3 has 13 amino acids. The CDR3 reads CASSQEGQETQYF. The DNA for the CDR3 is TGTGCCAGCAGCCAAGAGGGACAAGAGACCCAGTACTTC.

The V call is TRBV5-1, the J call TRBJ1-1, with D tentatively TRBD1 (5 bases). CDR1 is SGHRS, CDR2 YFSETQ, per germline. Trimming pared 5 bases from V and 1 base from J, leaving 9 bases between. This CDR3 has 13 amino acids. This CDR3 reads CASRPGTNTEAFF. The CDR3 region has the DNA TGCGCCAGCAGACCAGGGACGAACACTGAAGCTTTCTTT.

The J gene is TRBJ1-1, the V gene TRBV28; D not certain. V was cut by 3 bases and J by 0 bases, with 14 bases left in between. Germline V gene sequence: CDR1 MDHEN, CDR2 SYDVKM. This CDR3 contains 16 residues. The chain's CDR3 is CASSLGGWVLNTEAFF. Written as DNA, the CDR3 is TGTGCCAGCAGTTTGGGAGGTTGGGTTTTGAACACTGAAGCTTTCTTT.

The chain uses TRBV5-4 and TRBJ2-7; D unresolved. The ends were cut back, 0 bases at V and 3 bases at J, with 10 bases in the middle. Germline V lookup: CDR1 SGHNT, CDR2 YYREEE (reference sequence). The CDR3 runs to 14 residues. CDR3 loop: CASSLEGSYYEQYF. CDR3 in DNA: TGTGCCAGCAGCTTGGAGGGATCGTACTACGAGCAGTACTTC.

In the case of this clone: Being one base from a much bigger clone, this may be a read error. The chain couples TRBV5-6 to TRBJ2-1; D is unresolved. The germline V and J ends were trimmed by 3 bases and 6 bases, with 10 bases remaining between them. Germline values: CDR1 SGHDT, CDR2 YYEEEE. The CDR3 totals 13 residues. The chain's CDR3 is CASSSTSSNEQFF. The CDR3 DNA sequence: TGTGCCAGCAGCTCTACCTCGTCCAATGAGCAGTTCTTC.

The chain carries TRBV14 and TRBJ1-2; no clear D. This CDR3 has 16 amino acids. The V gene lost 0 bases and the J gene lost 0 bases, with 11 bases spanning the gap. Germline V gives CDR1 SGHDN, CDR2 FVKESK. CDR3 DNA sequence: TGTGCCAGCAGCCAAGATCGTAGAGGTACTAACTATGGCTACACCTTC. It yields the protein CASSQDRRGTNYGYTF.

V is TRBV21-1 and J is TRBJ2-2; the table's D call, TRBD1, was not checked against the DNA. TRBV21-1 is deemed a pseudogene. The length of the CDR3 is 19 residues. The CDR3 coding sequence is TGTGCCAGCAGCCTGCCCAGGGGGCGCGGGCTAGCGGACACCGGGGAGCTGTTTTTT. Amino acid sequence: CASSLPRGRGLADTGELFF.

The V call is TRBV5-1, the J call TRBJ1-3; TRBD1 aligns across 8 bases. Germline CDR1 is SGHRS and CDR2 is YFSETQ. V trimming: 4 bases; J trimming: 4 bases; junction bases outside the gene matches: 7. The CDR3 is made up of 15 amino acids. CDR3: CASSNGQGTGNTIYF. The DNA for the CDR3 is TGCGCCAGCAGCAATGGACAGGGAACAGGAAACACCATATATTTT.

This clone has just one count. The V and J genes are TRBV28 and TRBJ1-1; possibly TRBD1 for D (6 bases). This CDR3 has 18 amino acids. Per germline, CDR1 MDHEN and CDR2 SYDVKM. The V and J ends lost 7 bases and 1 base respectively, with 25 bases between them. The CDR3 coding sequence is TGTGCCAGCACCCCCCTCCCGGGACATCCTCAGCGGAACACTGAAGCTTTCTTT. Translation gives CASTPLPGHPQRNTEAFF.

J is TRBJ1-1 and V is TRBV7-9; D remains ambiguous. The length of the CDR3 is 15 residues. V was clipped by 3 bases and J by 2 bases, with 13 bases between them. CDR1 is SEHNR, CDR2 FQNEAQ, per germline (reference sequence). The CDR3 coding sequence is TGTGCCAGCAGCTTGGCCGGGTCGATAAACACTGAAGCTTTCTTT. The encoded protein is CASSLAGSINTEAFF.

A single count supports this clone. V gene TRBV7-3 combines with J gene TRBJ2-1; tentative D call: TRBD2 (5 bases). CDR3 size: 17 residues. CDR1 is SGHTA and CDR2 is FQGTGA in the germline V gene. V was pared by 3 bases and J by 3 bases, with 18 bases between. CDR3 region: CASSLTPWRVNYNEQFF. For the CDR3, the DNA is TGTGCCAGCAGCTTGACCCCCTGGCGGGTTAACTACAATGAGCAGTTCTTC.

This chain uses TRBV13 with TRBJ1-1, with no clear D. Per germline, CDR1 PRHDT and CDR2 FYEKMQ (reference sequence). The V end lost 5 bases, the J end lost 1 base, and 14 bases lay between the germline ends. The CDR3 has 15 residues. This CDR3 is CASSHLRTGNTEAFF. The CDR3 nucleotides read TGTGCCAGCAGCCACCTCCGGACGGGGAACACTGAAGCTTTCTTT.

The genes are TRBV15 and TRBJ1-4, with a possible D match to TRBD1 (5 bases). CDR1 is LNHNV, CDR2 YYDKDF, per germline (reference sequence). The CDR3 loop spans 13 amino acids. Trimming shortened V by 3 bases and J by 8 bases, and 10 bases separated the two germline ends. The CDR3 here is CATSRGEGEKLFF. The CDR3 DNA reads as TGTGCCACCAGCAGGGGCGAGGGGGAAAAACTGTTTTTT.

This chain connects TRBV5-1 to TRBJ2-6, with 10 bases matching TRBD1. This CDR3 contains 17 residues. After removal of 0 bases from V and 0 bases from J, the junction contained 0 bases not matched to a gene. In germline, CDR1 is SGHRS, CDR2 YFSETQ. The CDR3 is CASSLGTGGSGANVLTF. DNA of the CDR3: TGCGCCAGCAGCTTGGGGACAGGGGGCTCTGGGGCCAACGTCCTGACTTTC.

This chain joins TRBV6-2 or TRBV6-3 and TRBJ1-1, with 7 bases aligning to TRBD1. V lost 2 bases, J lost 0 bases, and 6 bases stayed unmatched. The CDR3 loop spans 16 amino acids. Germline V gene lookup returns CDR1 MNHEY and CDR2 SVGEGT. CDR3 nucleotide sequence: TGTGCCAGCAGTTACGGGACAGTGAACATGAACACTGAAGCTTTCTTT. Translated: CASSYGTVNMNTEAFF.